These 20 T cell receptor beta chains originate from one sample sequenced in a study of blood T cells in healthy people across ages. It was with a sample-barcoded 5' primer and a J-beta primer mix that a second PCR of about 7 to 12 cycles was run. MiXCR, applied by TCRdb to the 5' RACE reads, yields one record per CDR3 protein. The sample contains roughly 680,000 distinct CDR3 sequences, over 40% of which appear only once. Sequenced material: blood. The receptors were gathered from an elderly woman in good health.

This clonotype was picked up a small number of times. This chain's CDR3 is CASSRQGLDTEAFF. CDR3 coding DNA: TGTGCCAGCAGTCGACAGGGTTTGGACACTGAAGCTTTCTTT. The chain uses TRBV6-1 and TRBJ1-1; 7 nucleotides agree with TRBD1. The germline V gene encodes CDR1 MNHNS and CDR2 SASEGT. V lost 5 bases and J lost 3; bases outside the gene matches: 6. The CDR3 has 14 residues.

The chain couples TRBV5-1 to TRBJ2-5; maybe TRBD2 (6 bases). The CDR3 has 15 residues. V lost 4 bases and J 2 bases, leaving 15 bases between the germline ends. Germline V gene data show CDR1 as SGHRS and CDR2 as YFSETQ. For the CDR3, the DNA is TGCGCCAGCAGCCGCCCACGGGAGACACAAGAGACCCAGTACTTC. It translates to CASSRPRETQETQYF. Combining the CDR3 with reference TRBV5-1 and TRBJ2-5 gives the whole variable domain KAGVTQTPRYLIKTRGQQVTLSCSPISGHRSVSWYQQTPGQGLQFLFEYFSETQRNKGNFPGRFSGRQFSNSRSEMNVSTLELGDSALYLCASSRPRETQETQYFGPGTRLLVL.

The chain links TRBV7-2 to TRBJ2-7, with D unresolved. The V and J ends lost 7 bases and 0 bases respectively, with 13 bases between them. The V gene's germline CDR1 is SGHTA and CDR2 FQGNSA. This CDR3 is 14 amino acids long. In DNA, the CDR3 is TGTGCCAGCATCTTCCAGGCGAGCTCCTACGAGCAGTACTTC. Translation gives CASIFQASSYEQYF.

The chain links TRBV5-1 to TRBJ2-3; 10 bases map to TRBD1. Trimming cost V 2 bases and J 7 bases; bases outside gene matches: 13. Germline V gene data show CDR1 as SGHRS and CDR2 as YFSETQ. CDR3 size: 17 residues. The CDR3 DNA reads TGCGCCAGCAGCTTAAAAATATCGGGACAGGGGAGCAATACGCAGTATTTT. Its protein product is CASSLKISGQGSNTQYF.

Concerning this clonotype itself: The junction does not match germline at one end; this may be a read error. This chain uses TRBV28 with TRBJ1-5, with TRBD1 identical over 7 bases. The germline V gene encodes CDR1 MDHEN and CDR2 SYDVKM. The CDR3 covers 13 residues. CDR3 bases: TGTGTCAGCAGTCCGACAGGGTACCAGCCCCAGCATTTT. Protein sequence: CVSSPTGYQPQHF.

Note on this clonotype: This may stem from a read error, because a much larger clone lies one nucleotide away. This CDR3 reads CVTSETGTGRTDTQYF. The CDR3 DNA reads as TGTGTCACCAGTGAAACCGGGACAGGGCGCACAGATACGCAGTATTTT. The V call is TRBV24-1, the J call TRBJ2-3; 9 bases are a match to TRBD1. Germline CDR1 KGHDR, CDR2 SFDVKD. This CDR3 has 16 residues.

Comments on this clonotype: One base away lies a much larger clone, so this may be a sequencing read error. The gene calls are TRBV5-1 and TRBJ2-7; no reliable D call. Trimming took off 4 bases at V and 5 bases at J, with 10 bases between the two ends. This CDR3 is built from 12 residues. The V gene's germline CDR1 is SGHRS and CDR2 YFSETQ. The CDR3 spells CASSAGYDEQYF. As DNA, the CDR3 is TGCGCCAGCAGCGCCGGGTACGACGAGCAGTACTTC.

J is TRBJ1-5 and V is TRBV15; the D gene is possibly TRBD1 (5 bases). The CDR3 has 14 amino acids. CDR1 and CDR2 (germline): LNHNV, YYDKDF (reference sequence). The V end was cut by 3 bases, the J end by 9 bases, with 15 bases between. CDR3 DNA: TGTGCCACCAGCAGCGGGACTGCAAGGCGGCCCCAGCATTTT. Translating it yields CATSSGTARRPQHF.

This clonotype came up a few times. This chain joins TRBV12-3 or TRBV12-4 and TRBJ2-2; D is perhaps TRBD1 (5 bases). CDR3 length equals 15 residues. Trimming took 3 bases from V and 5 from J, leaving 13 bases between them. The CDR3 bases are TGTGCCAGCAGTTTTGCCGGTACAGGAACCGGGGAGCTGTTTTTT. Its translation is CASSFAGTGTGELFF.

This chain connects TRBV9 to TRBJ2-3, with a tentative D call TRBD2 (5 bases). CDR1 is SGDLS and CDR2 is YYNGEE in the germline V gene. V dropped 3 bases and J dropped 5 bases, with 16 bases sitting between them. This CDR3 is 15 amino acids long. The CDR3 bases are TGTGCCAGCAGCGATCGGGATGCAGCGTTAGATACGCAGTATTTT. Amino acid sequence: CASSDRDAALDTQYF. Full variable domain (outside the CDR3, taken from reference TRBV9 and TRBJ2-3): DSGVTQTPKHLITATGQRVTLRCSPRSGDLSVYWYQQSLDQGLQFLIQYYNGEERAKGNILERFSAQQFPDLHSELNLSSLELGDSALYFCASSDRDAALDTQYFGPGTRLTVL.

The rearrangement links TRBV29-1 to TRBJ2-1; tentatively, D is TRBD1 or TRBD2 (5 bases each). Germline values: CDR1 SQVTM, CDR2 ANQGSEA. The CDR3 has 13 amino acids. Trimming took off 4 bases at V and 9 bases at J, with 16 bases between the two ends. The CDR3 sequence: CSVGGTQRTEQFF. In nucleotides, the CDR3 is TGCAGCGTTGGGGGGACCCAGCGTACTGAGCAGTTCTTC.

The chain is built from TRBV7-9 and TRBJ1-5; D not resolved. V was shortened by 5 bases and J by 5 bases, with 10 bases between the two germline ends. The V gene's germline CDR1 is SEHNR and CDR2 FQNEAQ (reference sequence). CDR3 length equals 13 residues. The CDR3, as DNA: TGTGCCAGCAGCGGCCCTTACGATCAGCCCCAGCATTTT. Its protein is CASSGPYDQPQHF.

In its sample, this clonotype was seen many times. The CDR3 sequence: CASSESGSRNEQFF. The CDR3 bases are TGTGCCAGCAGTGAAAGCGGGAGTCGGAATGAGCAGTTCTTC. The chain employs TRBV25-1 and TRBJ2-1; 8 bases are a match to TRBD2. Per germline, CDR1 MGHDK and CDR2 SYGVNS. V trimming: 2 bases; J trimming: 7 bases; junction bases outside the gene matches: 4. CDR3 length equals 14 residues.

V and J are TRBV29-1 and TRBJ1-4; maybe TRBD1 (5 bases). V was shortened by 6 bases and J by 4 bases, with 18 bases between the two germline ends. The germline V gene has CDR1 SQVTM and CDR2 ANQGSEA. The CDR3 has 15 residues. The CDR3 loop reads CSVALPQVINEKLFF. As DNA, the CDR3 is TGCAGCGTGGCCCTACCACAGGTGATTAATGAAAAACTGTTTTTT. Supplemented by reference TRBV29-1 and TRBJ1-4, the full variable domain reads SAVISQKPSRDICQRGTSLTIQCQVDSQVTMMFWYRQQPGQSLTLIATANQGSEATYESGFVIDKFPISRPNLTFSTLTVSNMSPEDSSIYLCSVALPQVINEKLFFGSGTQLSVL.

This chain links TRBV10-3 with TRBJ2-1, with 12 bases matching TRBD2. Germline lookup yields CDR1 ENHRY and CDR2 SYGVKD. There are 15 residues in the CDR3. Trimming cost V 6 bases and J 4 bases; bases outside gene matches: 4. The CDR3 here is CAISPGLAGYNEQFF. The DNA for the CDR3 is TGTGCCATCAGCCCTGGACTAGCGGGATACAATGAGCAGTTCTTC.

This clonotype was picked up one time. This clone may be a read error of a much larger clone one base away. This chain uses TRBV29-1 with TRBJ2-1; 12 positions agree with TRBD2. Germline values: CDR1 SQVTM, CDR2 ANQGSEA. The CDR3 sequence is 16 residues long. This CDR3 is CSVEEELAGGPNGQFF. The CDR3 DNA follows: TGCAGCGTTGAAGAAGAACTAGCGGGAGGACCCAATGGGCAGTTCTTC.

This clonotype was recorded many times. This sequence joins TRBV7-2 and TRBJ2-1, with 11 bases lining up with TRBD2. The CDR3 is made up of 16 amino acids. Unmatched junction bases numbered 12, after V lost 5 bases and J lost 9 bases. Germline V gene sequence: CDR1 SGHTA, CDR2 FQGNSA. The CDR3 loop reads CASSVPLAGGHGEQFF. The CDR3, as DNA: TGTGCCAGCAGCGTCCCCCTAGCGGGAGGCCACGGTGAGCAGTTCTTC.

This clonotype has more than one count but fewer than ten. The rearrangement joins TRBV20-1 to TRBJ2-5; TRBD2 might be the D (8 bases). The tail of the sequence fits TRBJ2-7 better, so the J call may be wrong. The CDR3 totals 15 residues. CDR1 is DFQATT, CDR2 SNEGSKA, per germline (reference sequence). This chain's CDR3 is CSARDPGGGLGEQYF. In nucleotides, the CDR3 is TGCAGTGCTAGAGACCCAGGGGGGGGACTAGGCGAGCAGTACTTC.

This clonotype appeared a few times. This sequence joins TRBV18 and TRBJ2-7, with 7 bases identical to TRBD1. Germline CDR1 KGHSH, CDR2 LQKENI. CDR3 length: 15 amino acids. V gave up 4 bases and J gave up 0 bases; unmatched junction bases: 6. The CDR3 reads CASSLETGSSYEQYF. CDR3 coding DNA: TGTGCCAGCTCACTGGAGACAGGGAGCTCCTACGAGCAGTACTTC.

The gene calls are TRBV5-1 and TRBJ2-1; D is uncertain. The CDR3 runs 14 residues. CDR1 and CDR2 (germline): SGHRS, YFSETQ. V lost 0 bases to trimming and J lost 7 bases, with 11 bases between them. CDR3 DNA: TGCGCCAGCAGCTTGGCAGGAGATTGGAATGAGCAGTTCTTC. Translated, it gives CASSLAGDWNEQFF.